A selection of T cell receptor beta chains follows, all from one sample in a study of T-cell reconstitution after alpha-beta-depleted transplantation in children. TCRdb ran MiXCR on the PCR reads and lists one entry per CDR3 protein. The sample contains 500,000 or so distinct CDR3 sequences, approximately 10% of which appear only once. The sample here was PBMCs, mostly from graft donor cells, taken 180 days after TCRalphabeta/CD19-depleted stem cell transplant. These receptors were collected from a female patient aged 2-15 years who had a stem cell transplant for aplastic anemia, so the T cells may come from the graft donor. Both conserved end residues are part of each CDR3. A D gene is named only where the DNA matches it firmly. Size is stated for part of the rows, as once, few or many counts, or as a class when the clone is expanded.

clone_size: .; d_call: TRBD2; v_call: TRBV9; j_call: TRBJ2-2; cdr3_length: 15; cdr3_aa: CASSVGGRVVGELFF; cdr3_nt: TGTGCCAGCAGCGTAGGCGGGAGGGTGGTCGGGGAGCTGTTTTTT
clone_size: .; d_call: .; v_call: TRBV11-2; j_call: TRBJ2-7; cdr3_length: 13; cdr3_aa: CASSIGERYEQYF; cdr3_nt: TGTGCCAGCAGCATCGGGGAGCGATACGAGCAGTACTTC
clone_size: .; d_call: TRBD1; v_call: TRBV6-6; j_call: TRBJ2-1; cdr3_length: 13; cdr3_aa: CASSRQGGNEQFF; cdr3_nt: TGTGCCAGCAGCCGACAGGGGGGCAATGAGCAGTTCTTC
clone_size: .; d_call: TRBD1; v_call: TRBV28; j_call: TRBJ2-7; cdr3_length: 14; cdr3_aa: CASSLIGTVAEQYF; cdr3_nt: TGTGCCAGCAGTTTGATCGGGACAGTTGCCGAGCAGTACTTC
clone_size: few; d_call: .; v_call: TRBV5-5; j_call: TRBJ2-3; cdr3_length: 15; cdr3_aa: CASSLRHASTDTQYF; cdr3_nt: TGTGCCAGCAGCTTGCGACACGCTAGCACAGATACGCAGTATTTT
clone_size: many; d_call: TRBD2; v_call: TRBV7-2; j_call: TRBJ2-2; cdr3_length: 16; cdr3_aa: CASSLGLAGFTGELFF; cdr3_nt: TGTGCCAGCAGCCTTGGACTAGCGGGGTTCACCGGGGAGCTGTTTTTT
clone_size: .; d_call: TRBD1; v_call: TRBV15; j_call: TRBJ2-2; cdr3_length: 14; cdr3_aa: CATSSGQGYRELFF; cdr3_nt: TGTGCCACCAGCTCTGGACAGGGCTATAGGGAGCTGTTTTTT
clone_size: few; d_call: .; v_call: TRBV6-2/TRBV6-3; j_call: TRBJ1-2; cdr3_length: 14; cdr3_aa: CASRFETAPYGYTF; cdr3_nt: TGTGCCAGCAGGTTCGAGACAGCTCCGTATGGCTACACCTTC
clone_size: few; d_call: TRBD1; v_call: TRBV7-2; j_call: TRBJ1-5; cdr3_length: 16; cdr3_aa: CASSLASGQGGQPQHF; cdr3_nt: TGTGCCAGCAGCTTAGCGTCTGGACAGGGGGGTCAGCCCCAGCATTTT
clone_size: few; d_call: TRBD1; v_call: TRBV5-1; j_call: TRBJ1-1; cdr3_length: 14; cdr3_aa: CASRDRGGGTEAFF; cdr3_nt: TGCGCCAGCAGAGACAGGGGCGGTGGCACTGAAGCTTTCTTT
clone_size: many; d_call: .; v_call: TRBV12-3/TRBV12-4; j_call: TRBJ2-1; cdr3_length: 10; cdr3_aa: CASSLSEQFF; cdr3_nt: TGTGCCAGCAGCTTATCTGAGCAGTTCTTC
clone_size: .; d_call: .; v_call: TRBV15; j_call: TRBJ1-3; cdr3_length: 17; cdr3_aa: CATSRDYRGSSGNTIYF; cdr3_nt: TGTGCCACCAGCAGAGATTACCGTGGTAGCTCTGGAAACACCATATATTTT
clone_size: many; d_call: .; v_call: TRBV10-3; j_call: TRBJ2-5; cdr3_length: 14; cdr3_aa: CAIRPDPDSSGLSF; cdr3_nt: TGTGCCATCAGGCCCGACCCGGACTCATCGGGGTTGAGCTTC
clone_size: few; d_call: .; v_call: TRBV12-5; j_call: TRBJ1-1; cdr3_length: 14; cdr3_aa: CASATPDRVTEAFF; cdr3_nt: TGTGCTAGTGCCACCCCGGACAGAGTCACTGAAGCTTTCTTT
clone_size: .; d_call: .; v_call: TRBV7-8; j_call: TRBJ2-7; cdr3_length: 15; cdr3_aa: CASSLRVAVSYEQYF; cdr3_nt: TGTGCCAGCAGCTTAAGGGTAGCGGTGTCCTACGAGCAGTACTTC
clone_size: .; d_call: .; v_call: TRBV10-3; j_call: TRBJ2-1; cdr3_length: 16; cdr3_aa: CAIRPGGGVVYNEQFF; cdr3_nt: TGTGCCATCAGGCCAGGGGGGGGAGTAGTATACAATGAGCAGTTCTTC
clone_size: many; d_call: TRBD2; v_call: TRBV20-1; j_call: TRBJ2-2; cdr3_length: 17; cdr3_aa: CSARDGLAGGLTGELFF; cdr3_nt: TGCAGTGCTAGAGATGGCCTAGCGGGAGGGCTGACCGGGGAGCTGTTTTTT
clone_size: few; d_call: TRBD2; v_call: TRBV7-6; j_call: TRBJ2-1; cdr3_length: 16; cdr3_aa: CASSPLSGAASNEQFF; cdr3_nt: TGTGCCAGCAGCCCCCTTAGCGGGGCCGCTAGCAATGAGCAGTTCTTC
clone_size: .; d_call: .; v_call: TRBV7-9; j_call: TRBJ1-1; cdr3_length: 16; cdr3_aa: CASSLGHVGMNTEAFF; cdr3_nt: TGTGCCAGCAGCTTGGGACACGTTGGAATGAACACTGAAGCTTTCTTT
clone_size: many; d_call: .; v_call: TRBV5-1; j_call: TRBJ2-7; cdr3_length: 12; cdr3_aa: CASSQEAYEQYF; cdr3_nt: TGCGCCAGCAGCCAGGAGGCCTACGAGCAGTACTTC
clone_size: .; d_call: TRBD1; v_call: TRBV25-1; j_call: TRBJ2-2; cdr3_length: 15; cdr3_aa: CASTPLQGAYGELFF; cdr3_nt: TGTGCCAGCACCCCCTTGCAGGGGGCTTACGGGGAGCTGTTTTTT
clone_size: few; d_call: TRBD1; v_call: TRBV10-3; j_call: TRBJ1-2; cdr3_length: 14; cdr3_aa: CAISEWTGFYGYTF; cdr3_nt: TGTGCCATCAGTGAATGGACAGGCTTCTATGGCTACACCTTC
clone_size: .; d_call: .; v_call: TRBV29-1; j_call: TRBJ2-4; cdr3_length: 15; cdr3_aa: CSVELYVHGPNIQYF; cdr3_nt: TGCAGCGTTGAATTGTATGTCCATGGGCCAAACATTCAGTACTTC
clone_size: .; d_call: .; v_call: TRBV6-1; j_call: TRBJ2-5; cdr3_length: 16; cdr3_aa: CASSDLRREDQETQYF; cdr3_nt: TGTGCCAGCAGTGACCTACGGCGGGAAGACCAAGAGACCCAGTACTTC
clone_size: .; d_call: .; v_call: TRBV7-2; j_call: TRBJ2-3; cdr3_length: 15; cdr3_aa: CASSNLGGFGDTQYF; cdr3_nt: TGTGCCAGCAGCAATCTAGGGGGATTTGGGGATACGCAGTATTTT
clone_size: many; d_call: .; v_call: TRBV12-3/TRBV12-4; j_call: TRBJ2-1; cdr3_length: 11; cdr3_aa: CASSWGNEQFF; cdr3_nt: TGTGCCAGCAGTTGGGGCAATGAGCAGTTCTTC
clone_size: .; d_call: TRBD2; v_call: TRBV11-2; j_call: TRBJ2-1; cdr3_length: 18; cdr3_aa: CASSELISSGRTGNEQFF; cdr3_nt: TGTGCCAGCAGTGAGCTCATATCTAGCGGGAGGACGGGCAATGAGCAGTTCTTC
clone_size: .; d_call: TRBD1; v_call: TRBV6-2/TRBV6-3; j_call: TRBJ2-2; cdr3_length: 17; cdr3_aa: CASSYSKQTGASGELFF; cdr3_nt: TGTGCCAGCAGTTACTCTAAACAGACAGGGGCTTCCGGGGAGCTGTTTTTT
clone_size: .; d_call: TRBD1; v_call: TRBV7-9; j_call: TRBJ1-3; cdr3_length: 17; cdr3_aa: CASSPQVGQGAGNTIYF; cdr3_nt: TGTGCCAGCAGCCCCCAAGTGGGACAGGGAGCTGGAAACACCATATATTTT
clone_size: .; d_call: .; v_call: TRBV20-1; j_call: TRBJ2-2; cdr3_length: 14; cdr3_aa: CSARDQRGTGELFF; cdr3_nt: TGCAGTGCTAGAGACCAGCGTGGCACCGGGGAGCTGTTTTTT
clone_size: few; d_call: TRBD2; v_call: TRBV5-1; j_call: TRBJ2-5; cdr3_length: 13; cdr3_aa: CASSFREGETQYF; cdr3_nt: TGCGCCAGCAGCTTCCGGGAGGGAGAGACCCAGTACTTC
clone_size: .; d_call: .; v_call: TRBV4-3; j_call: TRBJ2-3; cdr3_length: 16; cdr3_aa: CASSHRDRPSTDTQYF; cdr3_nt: TGCGCCAGCAGCCATCGTGACAGGCCTAGCACAGATACGCAGTATTTT
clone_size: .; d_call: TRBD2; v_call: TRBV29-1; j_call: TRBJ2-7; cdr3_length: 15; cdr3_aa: CSVGPRTSLRHEQYF; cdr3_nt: TGCAGCGTTGGACCGAGGACTAGCTTGCGCCACGAGCAGTACTTC
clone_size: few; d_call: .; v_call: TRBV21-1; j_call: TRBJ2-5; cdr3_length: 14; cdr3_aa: CGPRRLADQETQYF; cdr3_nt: TGTGGCCCAAGGCGGCTAGCGGACCAAGAGACCCAGTACTTC
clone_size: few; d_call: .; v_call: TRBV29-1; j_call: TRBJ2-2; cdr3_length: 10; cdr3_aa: CSASGRELFF; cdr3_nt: TGCAGCGCTTCGGGCAGGGAGCTGTTTTTT
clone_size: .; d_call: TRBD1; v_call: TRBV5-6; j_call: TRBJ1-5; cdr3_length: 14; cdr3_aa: CASSQGTVNQPQHF; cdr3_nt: TGTGCCAGCAGCCAGGGGACAGTCAATCAGCCCCAGCATTTT
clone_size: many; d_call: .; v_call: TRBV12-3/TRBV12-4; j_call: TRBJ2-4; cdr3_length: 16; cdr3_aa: CASSLGRGLAKNIQYF; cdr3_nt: TGTGCCAGCAGTTTGGGCAGGGGACTAGCCAAAAACATTCAGTACTTC
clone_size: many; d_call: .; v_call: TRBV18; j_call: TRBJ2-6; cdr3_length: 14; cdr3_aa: CASSQGSGANVLTF; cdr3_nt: TGTGCCAGCTCCCAGGGTTCTGGGGCCAACGTCCTGACTTTC
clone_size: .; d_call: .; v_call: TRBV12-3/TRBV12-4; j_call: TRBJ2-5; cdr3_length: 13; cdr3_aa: CASSLGRPGTQYF; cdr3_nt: TGTGCCAGCAGTTTGGGACGGCCCGGCACCCAGTACTTC
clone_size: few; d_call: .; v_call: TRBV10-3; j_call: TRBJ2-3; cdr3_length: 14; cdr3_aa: CAISESGRADTQYF; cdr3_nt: TGTGCCATCAGTGAGTCGGGCAGGGCAGATACGCAGTATTTT
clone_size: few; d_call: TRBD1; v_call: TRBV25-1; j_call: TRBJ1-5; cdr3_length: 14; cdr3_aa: CASSPAGGNQPQHF; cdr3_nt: TGTGCCAGCAGTCCTGCAGGGGGGAATCAGCCCCAGCATTTT
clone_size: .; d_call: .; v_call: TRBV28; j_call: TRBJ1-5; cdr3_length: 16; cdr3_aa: CASSLPRQEYNQPQHF; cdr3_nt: TGTGCCAGCAGTTTACCACGACAGGAGTACAATCAGCCCCAGCATTTT
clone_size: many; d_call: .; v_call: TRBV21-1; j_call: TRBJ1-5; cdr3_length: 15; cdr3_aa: CASSRDKPFNQPQHF; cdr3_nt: TGTGCCAGCAGCCGGGACAAGCCTTTTAATCAGCCCCAGCATTTT
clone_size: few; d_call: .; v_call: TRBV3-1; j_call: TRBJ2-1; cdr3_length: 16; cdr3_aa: CASSRWRDGPYNEQFF; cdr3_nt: TGTGCCAGCAGCCGCTGGCGGGACGGCCCCTACAATGAGCAGTTCTTC
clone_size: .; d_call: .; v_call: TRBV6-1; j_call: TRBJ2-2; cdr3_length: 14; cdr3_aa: CAATKAPNTGELFF; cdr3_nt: TGTGCCGCCACGAAAGCCCCGAACACCGGGGAGCTGTTTTTT
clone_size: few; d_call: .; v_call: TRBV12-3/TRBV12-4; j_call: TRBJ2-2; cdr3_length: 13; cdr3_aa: CASSLLRTGELFF; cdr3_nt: TGTGCCAGCAGTTTGCTCCGGACCGGGGAGCTGTTTTTT
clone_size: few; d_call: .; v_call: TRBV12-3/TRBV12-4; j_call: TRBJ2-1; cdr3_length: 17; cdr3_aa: CASSFVLAESSYNEQFF; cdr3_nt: TGTGCCAGCAGTTTTGTTTTGGCGGAGAGCTCCTACAATGAGCAGTTCTTC
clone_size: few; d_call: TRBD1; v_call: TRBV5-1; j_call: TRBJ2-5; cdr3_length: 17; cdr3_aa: CASSLAGQGWEQETQYF; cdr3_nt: TGCGCCAGCAGCTTGGCGGGACAGGGTTGGGAACAAGAGACCCAGTACTTC
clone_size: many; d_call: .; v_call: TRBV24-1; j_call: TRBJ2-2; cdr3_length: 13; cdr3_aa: CATSERGSGELFF; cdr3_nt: TGTGCCACCAGTGAGCGAGGATCCGGGGAGCTGTTTTTT
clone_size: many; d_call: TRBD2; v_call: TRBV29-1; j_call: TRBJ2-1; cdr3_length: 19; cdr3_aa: CSVVFPISGAFSSYNEQFF; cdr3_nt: TGCAGCGTTGTGTTCCCGATTAGCGGGGCTTTTAGCTCCTACAATGAGCAGTTCTTC